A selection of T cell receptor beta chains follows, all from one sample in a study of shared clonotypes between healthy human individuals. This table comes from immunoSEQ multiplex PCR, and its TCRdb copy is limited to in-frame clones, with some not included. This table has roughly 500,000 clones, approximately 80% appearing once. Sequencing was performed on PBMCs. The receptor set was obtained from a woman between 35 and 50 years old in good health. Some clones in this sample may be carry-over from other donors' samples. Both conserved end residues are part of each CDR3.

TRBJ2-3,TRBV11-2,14,CASTLGGGTDTQYF
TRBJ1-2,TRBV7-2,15,CASSLVGGPSYGYTF
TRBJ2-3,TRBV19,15,CASGVGGWGTDTQYF
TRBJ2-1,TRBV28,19,CASSLQGTSGRGSYNEQFF
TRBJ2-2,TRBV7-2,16,CASSLVLVGNTGELFF
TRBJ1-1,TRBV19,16,CASSLRIGTLNTEAFF
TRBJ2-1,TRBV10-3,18,CAISVPASGSLGVNEQFF
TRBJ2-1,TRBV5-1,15,CASSLGNGRYNEQFF
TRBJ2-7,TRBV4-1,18,CASSRGLAGYPISYEQYF
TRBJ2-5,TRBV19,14,CASKGTGGSLTQYF
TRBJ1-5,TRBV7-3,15,CASSFGGRPDQPQHF
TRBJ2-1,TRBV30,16,CAWSVGLAGVYNEQFF
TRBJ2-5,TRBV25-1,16,CASSDTRGTDGETQYF
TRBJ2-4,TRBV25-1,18,CASSEYSWAGRDKNIQYF
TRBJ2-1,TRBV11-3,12,CASMAYNNEQFF
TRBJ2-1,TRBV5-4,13,CASSLGRVNEQFF
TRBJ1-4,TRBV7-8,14,CASSSDRANEKLFF
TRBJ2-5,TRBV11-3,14,CASSSSRGMETQYF
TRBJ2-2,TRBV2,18,CASSLPGRATSNTGELFF
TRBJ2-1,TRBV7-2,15,CASRTGTSVYNEQFF
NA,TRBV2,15,CASRSWSTFSYEQYF
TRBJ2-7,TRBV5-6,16,CASSFLRGQGAYEQYF
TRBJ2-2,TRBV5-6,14,CASTLDGNTGELFF
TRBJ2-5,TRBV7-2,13,CASSLGARLDQYF
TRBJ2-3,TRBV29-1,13,CSVQREPPDTQYF
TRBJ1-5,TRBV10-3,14,CAISEGRINQPQHF
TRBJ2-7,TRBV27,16,CASKPSPGTGNYEQHF
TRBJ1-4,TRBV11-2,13,CASSPSSHEKLFF
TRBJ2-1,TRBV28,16,CASSLGLAGGQLTSFF
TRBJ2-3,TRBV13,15,CASSLDFFRTDTQYF
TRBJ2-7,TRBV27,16,CASSSRVGEKSYEQYF
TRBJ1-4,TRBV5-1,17,CASSTGQGPLSNEKLFF
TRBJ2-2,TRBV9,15,CASSVGQFDTGELFF
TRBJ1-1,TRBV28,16,CASSLRRGPKNTEAFF
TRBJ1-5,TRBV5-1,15,CASSLEAGSNQPQHF
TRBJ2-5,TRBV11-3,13,CASSFYAEETQYF
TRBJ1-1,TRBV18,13,CASSPGQNTEAFF
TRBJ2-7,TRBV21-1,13,CASTSGSPYEQYF
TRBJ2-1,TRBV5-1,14,CASSSAGGHNEQFF
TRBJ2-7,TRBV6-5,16,CASSYGNRGTWDEQYF
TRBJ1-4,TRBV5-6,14,CASSLVAVNEKLFF
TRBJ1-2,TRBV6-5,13,CASSYSWESGYTF
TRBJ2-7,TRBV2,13,CASRQGPTYEQYF
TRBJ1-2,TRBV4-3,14,CASSREALNYGYTF
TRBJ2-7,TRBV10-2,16,CASSRYSGTGIYEQYF
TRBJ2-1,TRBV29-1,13,CSVGTSGSREQFF
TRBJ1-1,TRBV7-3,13,CASSLWSYTEAFF
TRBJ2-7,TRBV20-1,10,CSALGYEQHF
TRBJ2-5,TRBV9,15,CASSVVGGRGETQYF
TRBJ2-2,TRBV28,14,CASSLFLNTGELFF
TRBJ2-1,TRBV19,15,CASSSTGNSYNEQFF
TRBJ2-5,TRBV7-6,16,CASSSAATVGLETQYF
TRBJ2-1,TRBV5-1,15,CASSLEGTSPNEQFF
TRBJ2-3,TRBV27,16,CASSLGRPGGLDTQYF
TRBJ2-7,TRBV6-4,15,CASSEGSGGPYEQYF
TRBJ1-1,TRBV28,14,CASRLTGVNTEAFF
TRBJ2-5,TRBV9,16,CASSVGVGSGKETQYF